A single sample gave rise to the 30 T cell receptor beta chains below, sequenced in a study of somatic mutations in cytotoxic T cells in rheumatoid arthritis. Profiled with immunoSEQ multiplex PCR; TCRdb holds only in-frame clones, not every one. The profile covers 20,000 to 25,000 clones, with 70% to 90% appearing a single time and less than 4% taken by the ten largest. Material: CD8+ T cells sorted from blood. Receptors were obtained from an adult with rheumatoid arthritis.

This rearrangement joins TRBV6-5 to TRBJ1-2; no definite D call. V lost 2 bases to trimming and J lost 1 base, with 14 bases between them. This CDR3 has 16 residues. CDR1 MNHEY and CDR2 SVGAGI come from the germline V gene. CDR3 sequence: CASSYVGQSHNYGYTF. CDR3 sequence (DNA): TGTGCCAGCAGTTACGTAGGGCAGTCTCATAACTATGGCTACACCTTC.

The rearrangement joins TRBV5-6 to TRBJ2-7, with a possible D match to TRBD1 (6 bases). Trimming left V 0 bases short and J 3 bases short, with 10 bases between. This CDR3 region has 14 residues. Per the germline V gene, CDR1 is SGHDT and CDR2 is YYEEEE. In nucleotides, the CDR3 is TGTGCCAGCAGCTTGGAGGGACATCTCTACGAGCAGTACTTC. This codes for CASSLEGHLYEQYF.

This clone appeared once. CDR3 DNA: TGTGCCAGCAGCCAGGATGCCGGGACTGCCTACAATGAGCAGTTCTTC. Encoded protein: CASSQDAGTAYNEQFF. The genes are TRBV4-2 and TRBJ2-1; D perhaps matches TRBD2 (6 bases). CDR1 is LGHNA, CDR2 YNFKEQ, per germline. CDR3 length equals 16 residues. The germline V and J ends were trimmed by 3 bases and 2 bases, with 14 bases remaining between them.

The CDR3 sequence: CATSRAETNPFTDTQYF. CDR3 bases: TGTGCCACCAGCAGAGCCGAGACTAACCCCTTCACAGATACGCAGTATTTT. The V and J genes are TRBV15 and TRBJ2-3; tentative D call: TRBD2 (5 bases). Germline CDR1 reads LNHNV; CDR2 reads YYDKDF (reference sequence). The CDR3 length is 17 residues. Trimming removed 1 base from V and 2 bases from J, with 16 bases in between. The complete variable domain, with remaining parts taken from reference TRBV15 and TRBJ2-3, reads DAMVIQNPRYQVTQFGKPVTLSCSQTLNHNVMYWYQQKSSQAPKLLFHYYDKDFNNEADTPDNFQSRRPNTSFCFLDIRSPGLGDTAMYLCATSRAETNPFTDTQYFGPGTRLTVL.

The gene calls are TRBV18 and TRBJ1-3; D unresolved. Trimming shortened V by 2 bases and J by 5 bases, and 16 bases separated the two germline ends. The CDR3 length is 16 residues. CDR1 is KGHSH and CDR2 is LQKENI in the germline V gene. The CDR3 protein is CASSPYESGSRNTIYF. In DNA, the CDR3 is TGTGCCAGCTCACCATACGAGTCCGGTAGCCGAAACACCATATATTTT.

This clone was observed a handful of times. This rearrangement joins TRBV10-1 to TRBJ1-1; no clear D gene. The CDR3 spans 18 residues. The ends were cut back, 7 bases at V and 1 base at J, with 25 bases in the middle. Germline V gene lookup returns CDR1 WNHNN and CDR2 SYGVQD (reference sequence). CDR3 bases: TGCGCCAGCACCACAAAGATTGGGGAAGTTCGGGAGAACACTGAAGCTTTCTTT. Protein sequence: CASTTKIGEVRENTEAFF.

This chain links TRBV5-6 with TRBJ2-1; D call uncertain. The germline V gene has CDR1 SGHDT and CDR2 YYEEEE. There are 12 residues in the CDR3. V was shortened by 4 bases and J by 4 bases, with 6 bases between the two germline ends. CDR3 protein: CASSDPYNEQFF. CDR3 coding DNA: TGTGCCAGCAGCGACCCGTACAATGAGCAGTTCTTC.

The rearrangement joins TRBV4-1 to TRBJ2-7, with D unclear. V shed 3 bases and J shed 4 bases, with 13 bases lying between them. The CDR3 runs 14 residues. The germline gives CDR1 MGHRA, CDR2 YSYEKL. CDR3 in DNA: TGCGCCAGCAGCCACGCTGTGGGGTCATACGAGCAGTACTTC. This gives the protein CASSHAVGSYEQYF.

This clone was seen once. V usage is TRBV4-3 and J usage is TRBJ1-6; no firm D call. Per germline, CDR1 LGHNA and CDR2 YSLEER. The V end lost 0 bases, the J end lost 5 bases, and 8 bases lay between the germline ends. The CDR3 loop spans 15 amino acids. CDR3 in amino acids: CASSQDNRNNSPLHF. The CDR3 DNA sequence: TGCGCCAGCAGCCAAGATAATCGGAATAATTCACCCCTCCACTTT.

This chain joins TRBV5-1 and TRBJ2-1; a weak D match, TRBD1 (5 bases). This CDR3 is 14 amino acids long. Germline values: CDR1 SGHRS, CDR2 YFSETQ. Between the trimmed V and J ends, which lost 0 bases and 8 bases, there was a span of 12 bases. The DNA of the CDR3 is TGCGCCAGCAGCTTGGAGGGCTTAGGGGATGAGCAGTTCTTC. Translated, it gives CASSLEGLGDEQFF.

J is TRBJ1-4 and V is TRBV11-1; D is possibly TRBD1 (6 bases). The CDR3 extends over 13 amino acids. CDR1 is SGHAT, CDR2 FQDESV, per germline (reference sequence). Deletions cut 6 bases from V and 8 bases from J, with 13 bases between. The CDR3 reads CASRGAMKEKLFF. In DNA, the CDR3 is TGTGCCAGCAGGGGGGCGATGAAAGAAAAACTGTTTTTT.

The chain's CDR3 is CASSLGAGGPTYEQYF. In nucleotides, the CDR3 is TGTGCCAGCAGCTTGGGAGCGGGGGGCCCAACCTACGAGCAGTACTTC. The J gene is TRBJ2-7, the V gene TRBV7-9; TRBD2 matches 9 bases. The CDR3 is 16 residues long. Trimming removed 3 bases from V and 2 bases from J; junction bases left unmatched: 8. CDR1 and CDR2 (germline): SEHNR, FQNEAQ (reference sequence).

The chain combines TRBV7-6 with TRBJ2-7; possibly TRBD2 for D (6 bases). Trimming shortened V by 1 base and J by 5 bases, and 18 bases separated the two germline ends. The germline CDR1 and CDR2 sequences are SGHVS and FNYEAQ. The CDR3 loop spans 16 amino acids. This chain's CDR3 is CASSLDPPGESNEQYF. The CDR3 bases are TGTGCCAGCAGCTTAGACCCCCCGGGGGAAAGCAACGAGCAGTACTTC.

This clone showed up just a few times. The CDR3 region is CASSGPTGGNSPLHF. The CDR3 coding sequence is TGTGCCAGCAGTGGACCGACAGGGGGTAATTCACCCCTCCACTTT. The chain carries TRBV2 and TRBJ1-6, with 9 bases aligning to TRBD1. The CDR3 is 15 amino acids. Germline V gene sequence: CDR1 SNHLY, CDR2 FYNNEI. The junction had 4 bases not matched to a gene; V was cut back by 4 bases and J by 6 bases.

The sample holds a few counts of this clone. The chain combines TRBV7-7 with TRBJ1-5, with 8 bases that match TRBD1. V dropped 5 bases and J dropped 6; count of bases not matched to a gene: 9. This CDR3 is 15 amino acids long. The germline V gene has CDR1 SSHAT and CDR2 FNYEAQ (reference sequence). CDR3 in amino acids: CASSGGQGHGQPQHF. The CDR3 DNA sequence: TGTGCCAGCAGCGGAGGACAGGGTCACGGTCAGCCCCAGCATTTT.

The chain has TRBV7-9 and TRBJ2-3; D possibly uses TRBD1 or TRBD2 (5 bases each). The CDR3 totals 13 residues. Germline lookup yields CDR1 SEHNR and CDR2 FQNEAQ (reference sequence). The ends were cut back, 11 bases at V and 2 bases at J, with 14 bases in the middle. The CDR3 loop is CASGQGDTDTQYF. CDR3 sequence (DNA): TGTGCCTCGGGGCAAGGAGACACAGATACGCAGTATTTT.

This rearrangement joins TRBV27 to TRBJ1-6; D unclear. The germline gives CDR1 MNHEY, CDR2 SMNVEV (reference sequence). The CDR3 runs 14 residues. The V and J ends lost 3 bases and 7 bases respectively, with 10 bases between them. The CDR3 protein is CASSFTAGNSPLHF. CDR3 DNA sequence: TGTGCCAGCAGTTTTACCGCGGGGAATTCACCCCTCCACTTT.

The rearrangement joins TRBV9 to TRBJ1-4; 8 bases are shared with TRBD1. This CDR3 spans 16 amino acids. Unmatched junction bases numbered 9, after V lost 4 bases and J lost 4 bases. The germline CDR1 and CDR2 sequences are SGDLS and YYNGEE. CDR3 sequence (DNA): TGTGCCAGCAGCCGAGGCTGGACAGGGAATAATGAAAAACTGTTTTTT. Residues: CASSRGWTGNNEKLFF.

The chain is built from TRBV27 and TRBJ1-1; D is unclear. V lost 6 bases, J lost 7 bases, and 18 bases lay in between. This CDR3 has 14 residues. Germline V lookup: CDR1 MNHEY, CDR2 SMNVEV (reference sequence). CDR3 nucleotide sequence: TGTGCCAGCAGACCCTTAGGTCGGGAGAATGAAGCTTTCTTT. Translating gives CASRPLGRENEAFF.

This chain links TRBV7-9 with TRBJ1-5; 8 bases line up with TRBD1. The V gene end was trimmed by 3 bases and the J gene end by 2 bases; junction bases not matched to a gene: 6. The CDR3 is 16 amino acids. Germline values: CDR1 SEHNR, CDR2 FQNEAQ (reference sequence). CDR3: CASSLAGTGGNQPQHF. In nucleotides, the CDR3 is TGTGCCAGCAGCTTGGCCGGGACAGGAGGCAATCAGCCCCAGCATTTT.

This chain uses TRBV7-3 with TRBJ2-3; weak D call: TRBD2 (6 bases). This CDR3 comprises 15 residues. Germline CDR1 and CDR2: SGHTA and FQGTGA. Trimming took off 5 bases at V and 0 bases at J, with 12 bases between the two ends. CDR3 amino acids: CASSPRGSSTDTQYF. CDR3 sequence (DNA): TGTGCCAGCAGCCCTCGGGGGTCTAGCACAGATACGCAGTATTTT.

V is TRBV29-1 and J is TRBJ2-3; 13 bases agree with TRBD2. The J segment lost 3 bases and the V segment lost 4 bases, leaving 7 bases of the junction unmatched. The CDR3 extends over 16 amino acids. Germline values: CDR1 SQVTM, CDR2 ANQGSEA. The CDR3 sequence: CSVAGTSGAETDTQYF. CDR3 nucleotide sequence: TGCAGCGTTGCTGGGACTAGCGGGGCAGAGACAGATACGCAGTATTTT.

The gene calls are TRBV7-9 and TRBJ2-5; D might be TRBD1 (5 bases). Germline loops: CDR1 SEHNR, CDR2 FQNEAQ (reference sequence). This CDR3 spans 15 amino acids. Deletions cut 1 base from V and 4 bases from J, with 13 bases between. CDR3 sequence reads: CASSLDGARGETQYF. CDR3 sequence (DNA): TGTGCCAGCAGCTTAGATGGGGCGAGAGGAGAGACCCAGTACTTC.

This CDR3 reads CASSPGAARTEAFF. CDR3 coding DNA: TGTGCCAGCAGCCCCGGGGCCGCCCGTACTGAAGCTTTCTTT. V is TRBV11-2 and J is TRBJ1-1; D possibly corresponds to TRBD1 (5 bases). Germline V gene lookup returns CDR1 SGHAT and CDR2 FQNNGV. The V end was cut by 5 bases, the J end by 5 bases, with 15 bases between. This CDR3 has 14 residues.

This rearrangement joins TRBV6-1 to TRBJ1-2, with 7 bases aligning to TRBD1. From germline, CDR1 is MNHNS and CDR2 SASEGT. CDR3 length: 16 residues. The junction had 12 bases not matched to a gene; V was cut back by 4 bases and J by 4 bases. The CDR3: CASSVNLEGAFYGYTF. The CDR3 nucleotides read TGTGCCAGCAGTGTTAATTTAGAGGGGGCTTTCTATGGCTACACCTTC.

This chain joins TRBV9 and TRBJ2-1, with 9 bases that match TRBD2. The CDR3 has 20 residues. V shed 3 bases, J shed 3 bases, and the junction held 19 bases outside the gene matches. Looked up from germline, CDR1 is SGDLS and CDR2 is YYNGEE. In DNA, the CDR3 is TGTGCCAGCAGCGCTCCCCTCTCAGGGACTAGCCTACCTAACTACAATGAGCAGTTCTTC. Translated: CASSAPLSGTSLPNYNEQFF.

The rearrangement joins TRBV2 to TRBJ2-1; 9 bases match TRBD2. The CDR3 has 14 residues. The germline V gene has CDR1 SNHLY and CDR2 FYNNEI. The V segment lost 8 bases and the J segment 3 bases; nucleotides outside the gene matches: 5. CDR3 amino acids: CASRTTSGYNEQFF. DNA for the CDR3: TGTGCCAGCCGCACGACTAGCGGCTACAATGAGCAGTTCTTC. The full variable domain, its missing parts supplied by reference TRBV2 and TRBJ2-1, is EPEVTQTPSHQVTQMGQEVILRCVPISNHLYFYWYRQILGQKVEFLVSFYNNEISEKSEIFDDQFSVERPDGSNFTLKIRSTKLEDSAMYFCASRTTSGYNEQFFGPGTRLTVL.

The chain recombines TRBV9 with TRBJ1-2, with 7 bases that match TRBD1. Trimming removed 4 bases from V and 0 bases from J; junction bases left unmatched: 9. CDR3 length equals 16 residues. Germline loops: CDR1 SGDLS, CDR2 YYNGEE. The CDR3 nucleotides read TGTGCCAGCAGCTCCGGGACAGCCAACTCTAACTATGGCTACACCTTC. Protein: CASSSGTANSNYGYTF.

This chain connects TRBV2 to TRBJ1-4; no firm D call. Germline lookup yields CDR1 SNHLY and CDR2 FYNNEI. V dropped 6 bases and J dropped 4 bases, with 12 bases sitting between them. This CDR3 has 14 residues. The CDR3 region has the DNA TGTGCCAGCAGCCCGGGATCCTATAATGAAAAACTGTTTTTT. This encodes CASSPGSYNEKLFF. The whole variable domain, filled in from reference TRBV2 and TRBJ1-4, reads EPEVTQTPSHQVTQMGQEVILRCVPISNHLYFYWYRQILGQKVEFLVSFYNNEISEKSEIFDDQFSVERPDGSNFTLKIRSTKLEDSAMYFCASSPGSYNEKLFFGSGTQLSVL.

About this clone: The same CDR3 also results from other DNA sequences found in this sample. V usage is TRBV11-2 and J usage is TRBJ2-5; tentatively, D is TRBD2 (6 bases). CDR3 size: 14 residues. CDR1 is SGHAT, CDR2 FQNNGV, per germline. The V end lost 5 bases, the J end lost 2 bases, and 12 bases lay between the germline ends. CDR3 region: CASSPGLSQETQYF. In DNA form, the CDR3 reads TGTGCCAGCAGCCCGGGACTCTCACAAGAGACCCAGTACTTC.